The T cell receptor (beta chain) under discussion was sequenced for a study of blood T cell repertoires in COVID-19. The assay was immunoSEQ multiplex PCR, and TCRdb's table has in-frame clones only and misses some. In the table there are about 110,000 clones, about 80% of which are singletons. This clone was seen once. CDR1 is SGHDT, CDR2 YYEEEE, per germline. This CDR3 is 16 amino acids long. With 4 bases clipped from V and 1 base from J, the junction kept 10 bases outside the gene matches. The sequenced sample was peripheral blood. This chain links TRBV5-6 with TRBJ1-1; 7 nucleotides match TRBD1. The TCR originated in a man aged 65 to 79 with acute or convalescent COVID-19. This CDR3 is CASSLRGGGGNTEAFF. The CDR3 region has the DNA TGTGCCAGCAGCCTCCGAGGGGGCGGCGGGAACACTGAAGCTTTCTTT.